The next 20 T cell receptor beta chains were all read from a single sample in a study of vaccination and CD4 T cells after COVID-19. Treatment in this sample: approximately 9-day PBMC culture with coronavirus spike peptide pools or control peptides (ViraFEST assay). Their cognate antigens are unknown. The Oncomine TCR Beta short-read assay sequenced DNA from cultured CD4+ T cells. TCRdb analysed the PCR reads with MiXCR anew, one entry per CDR3 protein. The table has about 13,000 distinct CDR3 sequences, 41% seen once. This specimen consisted of CD4+ T cells from blood, cultured in vitro, obtained after SARS-CoV-2 vaccination. All receptors derive from a human donor who had recovered from COVID-19.

The V and J genes are TRBV20-1 and TRBJ1-6; no clear D gene. V shed 1 base and J shed 7 bases, with 14 bases lying between them. Germline CDR1 DFQATT, CDR2 SNEGSKA (reference sequence). The CDR3 has 15 residues. The CDR3 DNA is TGCAGTGCTAGAGCCACGCGGGGAATAAATTCACCCCTCCACTTT. Translation: CSARATRGINSPLHF.

The V gene is TRBV6-2 or TRBV6-3, the J gene TRBJ2-5; possible D gene TRBD2, 6 bases. Germline CDR1 is MNHEY and CDR2 is SVGEGT. CDR3 length equals 15 residues. V lost 6 bases to trimming and J lost 2 bases, with 16 bases between them. The CDR3 sequence: CASSETGTQQETQYF. The DNA of the CDR3 is TGTGCCAGCAGCGAGACCGGGACTCAGCAAGAGACCCAGTACTTC.

The sample holds one count of this clonotype. V is TRBV4-1 and J is TRBJ1-5; D might be TRBD1 (6 bases). Trimming pared 0 bases from V and 6 bases from J, leaving 12 bases between. The CDR3 length is 15 residues. CDR1 and CDR2 from the germline V gene are MGHRA and YSYEKL. The CDR3 DNA reads as TGCGCCAGCAGCCAAGAGGACAGATCTGTTCAGCCCCAGCATTTT. This gives the protein CASSQEDRSVQPQHF.

This clonotype was counted only a few times. The gene calls are TRBV5-1 and TRBJ2-5; D may be TRBD1 (7 bases). Germline assignment: CDR1 SGHRS and CDR2 YFSETQ. The CDR3 totals 15 residues. The V end lost 4 bases, the J end lost 5 bases, and 18 bases lay between the germline ends. The CDR3, as DNA: TGCGCCAGCAGCGTGAGCGGAGGGGGCGCGGAGACCCAGTACTTC. Its protein is CASSVSGGGAETQYF.

This rearrangement joins TRBV7-2 to TRBJ2-1; 9 positions match TRBD2. The germline gives CDR1 SGHTA, CDR2 FQGNSA. This CDR3 has 16 residues. V dropped 5 bases and J dropped 6; count of bases not matched to a gene: 11. CDR3 in amino acids: CASSPGLAGRSNEQFF. The CDR3 coding sequence is TGTGCCAGCAGCCCGGGACTAGCAGGTAGAAGCAATGAGCAGTTCTTC.

This clonotype was found a few times. The chain employs TRBV11-3 and TRBJ2-1; D gene ambiguous. Per germline, CDR1 SGHNT and CDR2 YENEEA. V shed 3 bases and J shed 5 bases, with 8 bases lying between them. The length of the CDR3 is 13 residues. CDR3 loop: CASSFSINNEQFF. DNA for the CDR3: TGTGCCAGCAGCTTTTCCATAAACAATGAGCAGTTCTTC.

The chain employs TRBV6-1 and TRBJ1-5; TRBD1 matches at 8 bases. Germline CDR1 reads MNHNS; CDR2 reads SASEGT. The CDR3 runs 13 residues. V trimming: 9 bases; J trimming: 7 bases; junction bases outside the gene matches: 8. In nucleotides, the CDR3 is TGTGCCAGTTCAGACAGGGGAAAGCAGCCCCAGCATTTT. This sequence encodes CASSDRGKQPQHF.

CDR3 in amino acids: CSATPGAGGNTIYF. DNA for the CDR3: TGCAGTGCTACGCCCGGGGCAGGTGGAAACACCATATATTTT. The chain uses TRBV20-1 and TRBJ1-3; the D gene is possibly TRBD1 (5 bases). The CDR3 length is 14 residues. The V and J ends lost 4 bases and 3 bases respectively, with 13 bases between them. The V gene's germline CDR1 is DFQATT and CDR2 SNEGSKA (reference sequence).

This clonotype was found a few times. This chain uses TRBV11-2 with TRBJ2-5; TRBD2 matches 8 bases. The CDR3 consists of 17 residues. Germline trimming cut 2 bases from V and 5 bases from J; bases unmatched to any gene: 13. Per germline, CDR1 SGHAT and CDR2 FQNNGV. The CDR3 region is CASSLRREALTLETQYF. The CDR3 bases are TGTGCCAGCAGCTTAAGGCGGGAGGCCTTGACCTTGGAGACCCAGTACTTC.

In its sample, this clonotype is medium-sized. This rearrangement joins TRBV6-1 to TRBJ1-5; 9 bases match TRBD1. The CDR3 spans 15 residues. Germline V CDR1 and CDR2: MNHNS, SASEGT. Trimming at V came to 10 bases and at J to 6 bases, leaving 13 bases not matched to a gene. The CDR3 nucleotides read TGTGCCACACAGGGGGCGACGATCTTGGGTCAGCCCCAGCATTTT. This encodes CATQGATILGQPQHF.

V gene TRBV5-4 combines with J gene TRBJ2-3; TRBD2 agrees at 7 bases. J gave up 0 bases and V 0 bases, and 1 base lay outside the gene matches. Germline CDR1 is SGHNT and CDR2 is YYREEE (reference sequence). This CDR3 has 15 amino acids. The CDR3 DNA reads TGTGCCAGCAGCTTGGGCGGGGGTAGCACAGATACGCAGTATTTT. Its protein is CASSLGGGSTDTQYF.

This sequence joins TRBV6-2 or TRBV6-3 and TRBJ1-2; D uncertain. CDR3 length: 12 residues. Germline-derived CDR1 and CDR2 are MNHEY and SVGEGT. Trimming took off 0 bases at V and 8 bases at J, with 7 bases between the two ends. The CDR3 loop is CASSYSAGGYTF. CDR3 coding DNA: TGTGCCAGCAGTTACTCGGCCGGCGGCTACACCTTC.

The chain is built from TRBV6-2 or TRBV6-3 and TRBJ2-3, with 8 bases that match TRBD2. J lost 5 bases, V lost 6 bases, and 10 bases had no gene match. The CDR3 contains 15 residues. Germline lookup yields CDR1 MNHEY and CDR2 SVGEGT. This CDR3 is CASRHPAGEGDTQYF. In DNA form, the CDR3 reads TGTGCCAGCAGACACCCAGCGGGAGAAGGAGATACGCAGTATTTT.

The rearrangement joins TRBV7-3 to TRBJ1-2, with D perhaps TRBD1 (6 bases). V was pared by 3 bases and J by 8 bases, with 13 bases between. Germline V gene lookup returns CDR1 SGHTA and CDR2 FQGTGA. The CDR3 totals 13 residues. The CDR3 sequence: CASSFRGANGYTF. CDR3 coding DNA: TGTGCCAGCAGCTTTCGGGGGGCAAACGGCTACACCTTC.

The chain combines TRBV20-1 with TRBJ2-5, with D perhaps TRBD1 or TRBD2 (6 bases each). Germline values: CDR1 DFQATT, CDR2 SNEGSKA (reference sequence). CDR3 length: 15 residues. Trimming took 0 bases from V and 1 from J, leaving 12 bases between them. CDR3 loop: CSARDSRGPQETQYF. The CDR3, as DNA: TGCAGTGCTAGAGATTCACGGGGGCCCCAAGAGACCCAGTACTTC.

This sequence joins TRBV3-1 and TRBJ1-2; 12 nucleotides agree with TRBD1. Germline assignment: CDR1 LGHDT and CDR2 YNNKEL (reference sequence). J was trimmed by 4 bases and V by 5 bases; bases with no gene match: 5. The CDR3 contains 15 residues. CDR3: CASSEGTGGGYGYTF. CDR3 DNA sequence: TGTGCCAGCAGCGAAGGGACAGGGGGCGGCTATGGCTACACCTTC.

This clonotype was counted a few times. V and J are TRBV27 and TRBJ1-1, with 8 bases lining up with TRBD1. This CDR3 spans 18 amino acids. Germline loops: CDR1 MNHEY, CDR2 SMNVEV (reference sequence). J was trimmed by 1 base and V by 5 bases; bases with no gene match: 15. The chain's CDR3 is CASSPYLRDRLPNTEAFF. CDR3 nucleotides: TGTGCCAGCAGTCCCTACCTCCGGGACAGGCTCCCGAACACTGAAGCTTTCTTT.

The table lists this clonotype with a few counts. The chain recombines TRBV6-1 with TRBJ2-3; TRBD1 matches 8 bases. V gave up 5 bases and J gave up 1 base; unmatched junction bases: 8. The CDR3 is made up of 16 amino acids. Germline loops: CDR1 MNHNS, CDR2 SASEGT. The CDR3, as DNA: TGTGCCAGCAGTCCACACAGGGGGTTGGGCACAGATACGCAGTATTTT. It encodes CASSPHRGLGTDTQYF.

This chain's CDR3 is CASTNTVGTGGMGTEAFF. CDR3 coding DNA: TGTGCCAGCACCAACACGGTAGGGACAGGGGGCATGGGGACTGAAGCTTTCTTT. The V gene is TRBV7-6, the J gene TRBJ1-1; 12 bases match TRBD1. Germline V gene data show CDR1 as SGHVS and CDR2 as FNYEAQ. V lost 7 bases, J lost 5 bases, and 17 bases stayed unmatched. The CDR3 runs to 18 residues.

The gene calls are TRBV6-2 or TRBV6-3 and TRBJ2-5, with D perhaps matching TRBD2 (5 bases). CDR3 length: 13 amino acids. The germline CDR1 and CDR2 sequences are MNHEY and SVGEGT. V lost 2 bases to trimming and J lost 5 bases, with 9 bases between them. The CDR3 coding sequence is TGTGCCAGCAGTTACAGGAGGCCGGAGACCCAGTACTTC. Residues: CASSYRRPETQYF.